The subject of this entry is one T cell receptor beta chain. Its target is not known. From the reads, TCRdb called clonotypes with MiXCR, one entry per CDR3 protein. The sample consists of about 100,000 distinct CDR3 sequences, roughly 39% of them appearing once. These data belong to a study of T cell repertoires in cytomegalovirus infection. Study overall: Selected CMV epitopes included recently identified HLA-C-restricted ones as well as well-studied HLA-B-restricted ones. Carrying CMV and the relevant HLA type showed in public TCR beta signatures.

Germline assignment: CDR1 SEHNR and CDR2 FQNEAQ (reference sequence). This CDR3 has 15 residues. The V end lost 2 bases, the J end lost 4 bases, and 11 bases lay between the germline ends. This receptor was identified in a human donor in good health (CMV status not recorded). Some clones in this sample may be carry-over from other donors' samples. Sequencing was performed on CD8+ T cells from cultured PBMCs, taken from culture after CMV antigen stimulation. J is TRBJ1-4 and V is TRBV7-9; D might be TRBD1 (6 bases). This CDR3 is CASSLTHRVNEKLFF. The CDR3 nucleotides read TGTGCCAGCAGCTTAACCCACAGGGTTAATGAAAAACTGTTTTTT. Full variable domain (remainder filled in from reference TRBV7-9 and TRBJ1-4): DTGVSQNPRHKITKRGQNVTFRCDPISEHNRLYWYRQTLGQGPEFLTYFQNEAQLEKSRLLSDRFSAERPKGSFSTLEIQRTEQGDSAMYLCASSLTHRVNEKLFFGSGTQLSVL.